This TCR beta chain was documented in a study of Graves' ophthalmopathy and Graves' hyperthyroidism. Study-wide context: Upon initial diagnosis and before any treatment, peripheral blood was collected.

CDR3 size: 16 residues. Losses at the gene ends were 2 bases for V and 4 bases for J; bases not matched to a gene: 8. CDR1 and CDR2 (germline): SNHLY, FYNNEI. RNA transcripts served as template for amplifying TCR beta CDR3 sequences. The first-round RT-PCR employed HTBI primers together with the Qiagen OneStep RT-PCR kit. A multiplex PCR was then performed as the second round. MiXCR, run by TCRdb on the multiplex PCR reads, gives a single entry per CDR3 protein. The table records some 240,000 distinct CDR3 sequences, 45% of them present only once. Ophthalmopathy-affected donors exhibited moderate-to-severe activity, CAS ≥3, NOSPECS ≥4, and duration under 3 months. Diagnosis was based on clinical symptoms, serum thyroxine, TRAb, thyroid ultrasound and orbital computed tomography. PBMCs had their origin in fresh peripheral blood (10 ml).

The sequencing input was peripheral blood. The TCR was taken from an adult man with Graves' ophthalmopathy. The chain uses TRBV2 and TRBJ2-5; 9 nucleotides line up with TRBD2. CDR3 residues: CASSERAGGLRETQYF. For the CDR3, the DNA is TGTGCCAGCAGTGAACGGGCGGGAGGGCTCCGAGAGACCCAGTACTTC.